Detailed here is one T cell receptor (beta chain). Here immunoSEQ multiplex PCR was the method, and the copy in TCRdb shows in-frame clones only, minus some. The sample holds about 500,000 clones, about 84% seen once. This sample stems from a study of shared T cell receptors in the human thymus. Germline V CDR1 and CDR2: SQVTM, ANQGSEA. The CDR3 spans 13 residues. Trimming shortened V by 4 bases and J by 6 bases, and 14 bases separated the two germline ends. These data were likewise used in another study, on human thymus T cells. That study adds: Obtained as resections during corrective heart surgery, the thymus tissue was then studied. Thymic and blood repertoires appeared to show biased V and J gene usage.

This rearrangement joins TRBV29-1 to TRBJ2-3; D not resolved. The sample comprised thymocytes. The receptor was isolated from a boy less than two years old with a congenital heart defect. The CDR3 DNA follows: TGCAGCGTTGGCATCTCTCCCCAGGATACGCAGTATTTT. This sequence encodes CSVGISPQDTQYF.